Listed here are 16 T cell receptor beta chains from one sample, sequenced in a study of CXCR3-negative and CXCR3-positive naive CD8 T cells. The TRB cDNA libraries were prepared by 5' RACE with UMI labels. TCRdb re-called the 5' RACE reads, yielding one record per CDR3 amino acid sequence without DNA. The repertoire table contains 69,000 or so distinct CDR3 sequences. Sequencing used naive CXCR3- CD8+ T cells from blood. Subset described: CD45RO-CCR7+CD27+CD95- naive CD8+ T cells lacking CXCR3 (TNR3-). The source of these receptors is a human donor in good health. Some clones in this sample may be carry-over from other donors' samples.

The CDR3 protein is CASSYEGPGELFF. The chain uses TRBV11-2 and TRBJ2-2; absent DNA, TCRdb's TRBD2 call cannot be checked. The CDR3 length is 13 residues. The germline V gene encodes CDR1 SGHAT and CDR2 FQNNGV. Full variable domain (remainder filled in from reference TRBV11-2 and TRBJ2-2): EAGVAQSPRYKIIEKRQSVAFWCNPISGHATLYWYQQILGQGPKLLIQFQNNGVVDDSQLPKDRFSAERLKGVDSTLKIQPAKLEDSAVYLCASSYEGPGELFFGEGSRLTVL.

The CDR3 loop reads CASSYGYTGVNQPQHF. This chain links TRBV6-2 or TRBV6-3 with TRBJ1-5; as DNA is missing, the TRBD1 call by TCRdb cannot be tested. The germline V gene encodes CDR1 MNHEY and CDR2 SVGEGT. The CDR3 runs to 16 residues.

V usage is TRBV12-3 or TRBV12-4 and J usage is TRBJ2-7; TCRdb's D call of TRBD2 is untestable without DNA. The CDR3 is 19 residues long. CDR3 loop: CASSAVVRTSGRGGYEQYF.

The chain combines TRBV20-1 with TRBJ2-2; TCRdb proposes TRBD2, but this gene call is untestable without DNA. This CDR3 contains 15 residues. Germline V lookup: CDR1 DFQATT, CDR2 SNEGSKA (reference sequence). This CDR3 is CSANNPGLATGELFF.

This chain uses TRBV5-1 with TRBJ1-1. Germline values: CDR1 SGHRS, CDR2 YFSETQ. The CDR3 length is 16 residues. Here the CDR3 reads CASSPPDGRMNTEAFF.

The genes are TRBV25-1 and TRBJ1-1. In germline, CDR1 is MGHDK, CDR2 SYGVNS. The CDR3 is made up of 15 amino acids. This chain's CDR3 is CASSEYEGSNTEAFF.

V usage is TRBV7-9 and J usage is TRBJ2-7; the TCRdb D gene call, TRBD2, has no DNA to confirm it. The CDR3 is 15 residues long. Germline CDR1 is SEHNR and CDR2 is FQNEAQ (reference sequence). CDR3: CASSIGLAPTYEQYF. Filled out from reference TRBV7-9 and TRBJ2-7, the complete variable domain reads DTGVSQNPRHKITKRGQNVTFRCDPISEHNRLYWYRQTLGQGPEFLTYFQNEAQLEKSRLLSDRFSAERPKGSFSTLEIQRTEQGDSAMYLCASSIGLAPTYEQYFGPGTRLTVT.

This chain joins TRBV7-3 and TRBJ2-3; TCRdb gives TRBD2 as the D gene, but with no DNA this cannot be confirmed. This CDR3 spans 16 amino acids. CDR1 and CDR2 from the germline V gene are SGHTA and FQGTGA. The CDR3 protein is CASSLTKSRPGDTQYF. Filled out from reference TRBV7-3 and TRBJ2-3, the complete variable domain reads GAGVSQTPSNKVTEKGKYVELRCDPISGHTALYWYRQSLGQGPEFLIYFQGTGAADDSGLPNDRFFAVRPEGSVSTLKIQRTERGDSAVYLCASSLTKSRPGDTQYFGPGTRLTVL.

The chain employs TRBV15 and TRBJ2-2. From germline, CDR1 is LNHNV and CDR2 YYDKDF (reference sequence). CDR3 length equals 12 residues. The CDR3 protein is CATRGDTGELFF. Supplemented by reference TRBV15 and TRBJ2-2, the full variable domain reads DAMVIQNPRYQVTQFGKPVTLSCSQTLNHNVMYWYQQKSSQAPKLLFHYYDKDFNNEADTPDNFQSRRPNTSFCFLDIRSPGLGDTAMYLCATRGDTGELFFGEGSRLTVL.

This sequence joins TRBV4-3 and TRBJ2-1; TCRdb picks TRBD1, but there is no DNA to check that call. This CDR3 comprises 15 residues. Germline V gives CDR1 LGHNA, CDR2 YSLEER. CDR3 amino acids: CASSQDGTVNNEQFF.

The CDR3 reads CSVVGESEQFF. V usage is TRBV29-1 and J usage is TRBJ2-1; TCRdb lists TRBD1, though no DNA is available to test this call. CDR3 size: 11 residues. Germline V gene sequence: CDR1 SQVTM, CDR2 ANQGSEA.

The J gene is TRBJ2-5, the V gene TRBV7-6. The V gene's germline CDR1 is SGHVS and CDR2 FNYEAQ. The length of the CDR3 is 14 residues. The CDR3 sequence: CASSLAWGQETQYF.

The V gene is TRBV12-3 or TRBV12-4, the J gene TRBJ1-3. The CDR3 consists of 15 residues. CDR3 loop: CASSFPGISGNTIYF.

The chain employs TRBV6-6 and TRBJ2-7; TCRdb lists TRBD1, though no DNA is available to test this call. The CDR3 has 13 residues. Germline values: CDR1 MNHNY, CDR2 SVGAGI (reference sequence). Here the CDR3 reads CASSLGQGNEQYF.

The chain recombines TRBV9 with TRBJ2-3; TCRdb's D call of TRBD2 is untestable without DNA. Germline CDR1 is SGDLS and CDR2 is YYNGEE. This CDR3 contains 14 residues. The CDR3 sequence: CASPGLAGTDTQYF.

J is TRBJ1-1 and V is TRBV6-5; TCRdb selects TRBD1, and the lack of DNA leaves this call unchecked. CDR3 size: 16 residues. Germline V gene sequence: CDR1 MNHEY, CDR2 SVGAGI. CDR3 amino acids: CASSQIGGSMNTEAFF.